The present TCR beta chain was sequenced within a study of blood T cell repertoires in COVID-19. Study details: PBMCs, B-cell-depleted T cells, or T cells were the source of the cDNA or gDNA that made up the material.

In germline, CDR1 is SGHVS, CDR2 FNYEAQ. The CDR3 runs 16 residues. Trimming took 1 base from V and 1 from J; bases not matched to a gene: 2. The table came from immunoSEQ multiplex PCR; TCRdb's copy has only in-frame clones and leaves some out. This sample has 97,000 or so clones, with approximately 80% found just once. V usage is TRBV7-6 and J usage is TRBJ1-5; 9 bases are a match to TRBD1. This TCR derives from a human donor in a cohort sampled during active COVID-19. The specimen sequenced was peripheral blood. CDR3 loop: CASSLGGQGSNQPQHF. The CDR3 DNA follows: TGTGCCAGCAGCTTAGGTGGACAGGGGAGCAATCAGCCCCAGCATTTT.